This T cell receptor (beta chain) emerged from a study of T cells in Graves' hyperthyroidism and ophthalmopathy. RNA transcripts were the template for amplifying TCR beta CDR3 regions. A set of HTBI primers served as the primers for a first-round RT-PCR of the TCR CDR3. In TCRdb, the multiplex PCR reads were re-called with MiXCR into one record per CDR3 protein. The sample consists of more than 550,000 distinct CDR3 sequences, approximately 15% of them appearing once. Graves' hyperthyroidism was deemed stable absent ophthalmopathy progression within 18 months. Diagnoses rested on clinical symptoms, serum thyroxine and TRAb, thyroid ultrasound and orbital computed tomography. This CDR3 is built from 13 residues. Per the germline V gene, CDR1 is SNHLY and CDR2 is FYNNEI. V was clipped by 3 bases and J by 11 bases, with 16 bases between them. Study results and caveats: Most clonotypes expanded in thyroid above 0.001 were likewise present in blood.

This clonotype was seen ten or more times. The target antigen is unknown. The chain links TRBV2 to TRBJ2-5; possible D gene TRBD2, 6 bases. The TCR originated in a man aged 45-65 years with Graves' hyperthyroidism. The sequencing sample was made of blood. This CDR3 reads CASSESSRGSQYF. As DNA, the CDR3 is TGTGCCAGCAGTGAGTCAAGCCGGGGGTCTCAGTACTTC.